This T cell receptor beta chain was recovered during a study of cytomegalovirus exposure and HLA in healthy donors. General study points: Subsequent analysis showed first-cohort TCR clusters tending to co-occur in about 110 validation repertoires. In vitro confirmation showed a few CMV-associated chains to be CMV antigen specific.

A word on this clone: Its target is not known.

Assay: immunoSEQ multiplex PCR; the TCRdb copy retains only in-frame clones and omits some. The sample consists of roughly 230,000 clones, less than 95% of them appearing once. V lost 2 bases, J lost 5 bases, and 6 bases stayed unmatched. The germline V gene has CDR1 MNHEY and CDR2 SMNVEV (reference sequence). CDR3 length equals 14 residues. The gene calls are TRBV27 and TRBJ2-7; 7 bases match TRBD1. This receptor was obtained from a young woman in good health and CMV-seronegative. Input material: PBMCs. The CDR3: CASSLRGQQNEQYF. The CDR3 coding sequence is TGTGCCAGCAGTTTAAGGGGACAGCAAAACGAGCAGTACTTC.